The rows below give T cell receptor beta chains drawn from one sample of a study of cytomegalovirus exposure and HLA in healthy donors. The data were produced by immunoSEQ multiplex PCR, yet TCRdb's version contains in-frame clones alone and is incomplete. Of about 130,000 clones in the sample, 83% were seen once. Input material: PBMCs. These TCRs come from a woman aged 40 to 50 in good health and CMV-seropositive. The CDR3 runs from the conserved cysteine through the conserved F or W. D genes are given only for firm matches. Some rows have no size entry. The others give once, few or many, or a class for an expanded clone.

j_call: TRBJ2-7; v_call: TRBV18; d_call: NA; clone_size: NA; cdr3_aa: CASSPQGLEQYF; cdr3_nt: TGTGCCAGCTCACCACAGGGGTTAGAGCAGTACTTC
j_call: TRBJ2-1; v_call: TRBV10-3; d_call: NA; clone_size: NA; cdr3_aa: CAISGGGQVYNEQFF; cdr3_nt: TGTGCCATCAGTGGGGGGGGACAGGTCTACAATGAGCAGTTCTTC
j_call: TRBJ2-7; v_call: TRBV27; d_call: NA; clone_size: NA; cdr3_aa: CASSFSGAHEQYF; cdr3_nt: TGTGCCAGCAGTTTTTCTGGGGCTCACGAGCAGTACTTC
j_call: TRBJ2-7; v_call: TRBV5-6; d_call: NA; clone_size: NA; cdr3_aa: CASSFWYRLFEQYF; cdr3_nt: TGTGCCAGCAGCTTTTGGTACCGTCTATTCGAGCAGTACTTC
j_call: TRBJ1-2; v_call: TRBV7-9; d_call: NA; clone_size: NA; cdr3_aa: CASSLGAANYGYTF; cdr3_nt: TGTGCCAGCAGCTTAGGAGCCGCTAACTATGGCTACACCTTC
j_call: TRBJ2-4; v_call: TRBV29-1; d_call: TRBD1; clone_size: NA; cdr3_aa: CSVGQGVNIQYF; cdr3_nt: TGCAGCGTTGGACAGGGGGTAAACATTCAGTACTTC
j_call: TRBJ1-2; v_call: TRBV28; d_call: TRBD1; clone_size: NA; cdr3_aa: CASRRTTGVDYGYTF; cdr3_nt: TGTGCCAGCCGAAGAACGACAGGGGTGGATTATGGCTACACCTTC
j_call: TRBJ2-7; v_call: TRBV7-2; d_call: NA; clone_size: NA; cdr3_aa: CASSSPSYEQYF; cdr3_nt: TGTGCCAGCAGCTCGCCCTCCTACGAGCAGTACTTC
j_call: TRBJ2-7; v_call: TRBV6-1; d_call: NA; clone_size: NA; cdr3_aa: CASNETPGQAYEQYF; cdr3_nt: TGTGCCAGCAATGAAACTCCGGGACAAGCCTACGAGCAGTACTTC
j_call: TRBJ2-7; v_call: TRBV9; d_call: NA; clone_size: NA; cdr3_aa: CASSPRDFGRGEQYF; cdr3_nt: TGTGCCAGCAGCCCCAGGGACTTCGGCCGGGGCGAGCAGTACTTC
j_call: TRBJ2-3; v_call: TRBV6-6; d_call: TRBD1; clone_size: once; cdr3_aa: CASIPEGGRSTDTQYF; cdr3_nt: TGTGCCAGCATCCCGGAAGGGGGCCGGAGCACAGATACGCAGTATTTT
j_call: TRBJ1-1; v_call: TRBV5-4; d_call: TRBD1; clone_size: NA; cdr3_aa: CASSFRDRGRVNTEAFF; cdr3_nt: TGTGCCAGCAGCTTTAGGGACAGGGGGCGCGTAAACACTGAAGCTTTCTTT
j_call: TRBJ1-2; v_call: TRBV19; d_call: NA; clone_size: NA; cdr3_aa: CASSARRQSYGYTF; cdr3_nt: TGTGCCAGTAGTGCCAGACGACAGAGCTATGGCTACACCTTC
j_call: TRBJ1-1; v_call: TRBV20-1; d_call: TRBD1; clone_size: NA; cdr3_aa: CSARDRGEAFF; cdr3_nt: TGCAGTGCCCGGGACAGGGGTGAAGCTTTCTTT
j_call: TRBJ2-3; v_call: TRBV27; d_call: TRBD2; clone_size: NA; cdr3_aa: CASSLWLAGGRMPDTQYF; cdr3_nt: TGTGCCAGCAGTTTATGGCTAGCGGGAGGGCGTATGCCAGATACGCAGTATTTT
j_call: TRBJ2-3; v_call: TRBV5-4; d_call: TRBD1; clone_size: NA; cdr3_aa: CASSGDRGPDTQYF; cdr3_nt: TGTGCCAGCAGCGGAGACAGGGGACCAGATACGCAGTATTTT
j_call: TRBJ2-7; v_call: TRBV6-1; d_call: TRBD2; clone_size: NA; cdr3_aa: CASSDKAGTSGFLYF; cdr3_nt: TGTGCCAGCAGTGATAAGGCCGGGACTAGCGGGTTTCTGTACTTC
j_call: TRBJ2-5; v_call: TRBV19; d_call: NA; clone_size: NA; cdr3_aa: CASSNRTEETQYF; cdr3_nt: TGTGCCAGTAGTAACCGGACAGAAGAGACCCAGTACTTC
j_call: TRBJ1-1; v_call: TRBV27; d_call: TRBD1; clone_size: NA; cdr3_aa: CASRTSGTAYLNTEAFF; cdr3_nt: TGTGCCAGCAGAACCTCAGGGACAGCCTACTTGAACACTGAAGCTTTCTTT
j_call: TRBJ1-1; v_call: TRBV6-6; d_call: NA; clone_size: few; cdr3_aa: CASSYPPGNTEAFF; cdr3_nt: TGTGCCAGCAGTTACCCCCCAGGGAACACTGAAGCTTTCTTT
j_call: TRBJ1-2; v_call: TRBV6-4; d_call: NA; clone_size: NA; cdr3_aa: CASSDSRRRGYTF; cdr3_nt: TGTGCCAGCAGTGACTCGCGGCGGAGGGGCTACACCTTC
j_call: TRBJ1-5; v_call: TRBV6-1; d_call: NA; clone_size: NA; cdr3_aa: CASSEAAQGIGQPQHF; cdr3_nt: TGTGCCAGCAGTGAAGCGGCACAGGGTATCGGTCAGCCCCAGCATTTT
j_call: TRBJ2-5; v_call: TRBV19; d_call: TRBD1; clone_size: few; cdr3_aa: CASSTDRVETQYF; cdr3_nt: TGTGCCAGTAGCACGGACAGGGTGGAGACCCAGTACTTC
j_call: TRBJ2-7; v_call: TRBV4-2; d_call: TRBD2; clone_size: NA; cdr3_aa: CASSQGSGRGEQYF; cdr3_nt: TGTGCCAGCAGCCAGGGTAGCGGGAGGGGGGAGCAGTACTTC
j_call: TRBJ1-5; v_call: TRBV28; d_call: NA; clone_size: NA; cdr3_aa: CASSLRSSNQPQHF; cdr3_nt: TGTGCCAGCAGTTTGCGTAGTAGCAATCAGCCCCAGCATTTT
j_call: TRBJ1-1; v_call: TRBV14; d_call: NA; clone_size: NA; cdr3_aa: CASSQIMGGTEAFF; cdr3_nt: TGTGCCAGCAGCCAAATTATGGGAGGCACTGAAGCTTTCTTT
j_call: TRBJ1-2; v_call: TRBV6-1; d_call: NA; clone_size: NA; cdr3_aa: CASSWTANGYTF; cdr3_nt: TGTGCCAGCAGTTGGACAGCCAATGGCTACACCTTC
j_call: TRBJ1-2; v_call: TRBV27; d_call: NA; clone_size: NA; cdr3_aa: CASSPRSGFCGYTF; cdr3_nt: TGTGCCAGCAGCCCCCGGTCAGGGTTCTGTGGCTACACCTTC
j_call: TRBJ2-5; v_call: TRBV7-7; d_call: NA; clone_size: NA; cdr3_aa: CASSLSRGRETQYF; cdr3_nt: TGTGCTAGCAGCTTATCCAGGGGACGAGAGACCCAGTACTTC
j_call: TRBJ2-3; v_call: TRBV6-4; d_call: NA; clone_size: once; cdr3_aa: CASSPSAFTDTQYF; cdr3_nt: TGTGCCAGCAGTCCTAGCGCCTTCACAGATACGCAGTATTTT
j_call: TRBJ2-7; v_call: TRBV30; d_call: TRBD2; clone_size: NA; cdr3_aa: CASSSGITYEQYF; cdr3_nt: TGTGCCTCCTCTAGCGGGATCACCTACGAGCAGTACTTC
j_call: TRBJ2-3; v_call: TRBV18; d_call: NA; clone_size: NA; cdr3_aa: CASSPPLGEVGTDTQYF; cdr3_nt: TGTGCCAGCTCACCACCGTTAGGGGAAGTAGGCACAGATACGCAGTATTTT
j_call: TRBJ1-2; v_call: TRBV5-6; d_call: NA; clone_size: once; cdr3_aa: CASSIEDPRYIFHGYTF; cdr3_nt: TGTGCCAGCAGCATTGAAGATCCCAGGTACATCTTTCATGGCTACACCTTC
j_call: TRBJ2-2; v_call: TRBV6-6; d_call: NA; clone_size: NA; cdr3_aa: CASSSLSGELFF; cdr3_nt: TGTGCCAGCAGTTCTTTGTCCGGGGAGCTGTTTTTT
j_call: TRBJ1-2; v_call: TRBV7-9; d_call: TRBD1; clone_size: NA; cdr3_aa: CASSRTGGDGYTF; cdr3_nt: TGTGCCAGCAGCCGGACAGGGGGAGATGGCTACACCTTC
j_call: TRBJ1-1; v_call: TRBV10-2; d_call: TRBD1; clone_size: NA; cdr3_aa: CASRQTGGMNEAFF; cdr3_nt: TGCGCCAGCAGACAGACAGGGGGCATGAATGAAGCTTTCTTT
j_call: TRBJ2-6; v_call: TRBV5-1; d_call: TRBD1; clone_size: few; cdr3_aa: CASERTGSSGANVLTF; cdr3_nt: TGCGCCAGCGAGAGGACAGGGAGCTCTGGGGCCAACGTCCTGACTTTC
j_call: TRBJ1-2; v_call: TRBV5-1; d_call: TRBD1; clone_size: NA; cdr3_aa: CASSLDQGVMGYTF; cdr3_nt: TGCGCCAGCAGCTTGGATCAGGGGGTAATGGGCTACACCTTC
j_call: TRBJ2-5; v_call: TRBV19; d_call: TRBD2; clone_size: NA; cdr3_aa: CATSRPGLSQETQYF; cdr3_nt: TGTGCCACCTCACGTCCGGGACTATCCCAAGAGACCCAGTACTTC
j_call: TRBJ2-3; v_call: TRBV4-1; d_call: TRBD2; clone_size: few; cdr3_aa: CASSPLAGVGDTQYF; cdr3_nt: TGCGCCAGCAGCCCCCTAGCGGGAGTTGGAGATACGCAGTATTTT
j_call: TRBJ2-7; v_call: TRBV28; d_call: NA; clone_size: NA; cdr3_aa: CASSSGDRTYEQYF; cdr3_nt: TGTGCCAGCAGTTCTGGAGACAGGACCTACGAGCAGTACTTC
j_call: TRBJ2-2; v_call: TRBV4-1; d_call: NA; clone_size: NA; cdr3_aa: CASSQERTTGELFF; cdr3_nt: TGCGCCAGCAGCCAGGAGAGAACGACCGGGGAGCTGTTTTTT
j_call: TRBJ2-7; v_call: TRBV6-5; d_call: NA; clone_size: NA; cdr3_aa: CASSYSIGITYEQYF; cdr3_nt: TGTGCCAGCAGTTACTCGATCGGGATAACCTACGAGCAGTACTTC
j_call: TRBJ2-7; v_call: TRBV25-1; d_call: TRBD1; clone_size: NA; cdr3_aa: CASRGGTGGPHEQYF; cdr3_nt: TGTGCCAGCAGAGGAGGGACAGGGGGGCCTCACGAGCAGTACTTC
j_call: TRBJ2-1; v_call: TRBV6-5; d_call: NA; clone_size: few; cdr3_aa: CASSQYVSSYNEQFF; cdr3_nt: TGTGCCAGCAGCCAATACGTGAGCTCCTACAATGAGCAGTTCTTC
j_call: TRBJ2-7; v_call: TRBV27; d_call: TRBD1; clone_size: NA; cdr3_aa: CASSQRTGGGLNF; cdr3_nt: TGTGCCAGCAGTCAACGGACAGGGGGCGGTTTAAACTTC
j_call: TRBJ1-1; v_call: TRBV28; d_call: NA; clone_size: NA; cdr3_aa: CASVPSGYAEAFF; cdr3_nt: TGTGCCAGCGTTCCTTCGGGGTACGCTGAAGCTTTCTTT
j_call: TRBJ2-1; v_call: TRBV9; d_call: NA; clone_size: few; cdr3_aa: CASSAPGLGNEQFF; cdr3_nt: TGTGCCAGCAGCGCCCCCGGACTGGGGAATGAGCAGTTCTTC
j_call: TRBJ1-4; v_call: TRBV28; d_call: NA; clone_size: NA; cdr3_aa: CASSFDSTLQAINEKLFF; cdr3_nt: TGTGCCAGCAGTTTTGATTCAACTTTGCAGGCCATAAATGAAAAACTGTTTTTT
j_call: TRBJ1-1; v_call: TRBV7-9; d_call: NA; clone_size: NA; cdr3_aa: CASSRSDGTEAFF; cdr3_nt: TGTGCCAGCAGCCGCAGCGACGGCACTGAAGCTTTCTTT
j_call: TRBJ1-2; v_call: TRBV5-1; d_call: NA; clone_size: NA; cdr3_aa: CASSPKVEPYGYTF; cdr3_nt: TGCGCCAGCAGCCCAAAAGTGGAGCCCTATGGCTACACCTTC
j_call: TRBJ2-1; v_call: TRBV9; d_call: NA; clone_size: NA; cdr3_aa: CASSVGLYDNEQFF; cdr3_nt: TGTGCCAGCAGCGTAGGACTGTACGACAATGAGCAGTTCTTC
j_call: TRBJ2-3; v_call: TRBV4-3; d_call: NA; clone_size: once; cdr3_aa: CASSQGPGRVADTQYF; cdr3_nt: TGCGCCAGCAGCCAAGGCCCGGGTCGGGTCGCAGATACGCAGTATTTT
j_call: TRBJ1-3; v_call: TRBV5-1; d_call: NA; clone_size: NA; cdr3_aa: CASSPEDSTSGNTIYF; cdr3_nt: TGCGCCAGCAGCCCAGAGGACAGTACCTCTGGAAACACCATATATTTT
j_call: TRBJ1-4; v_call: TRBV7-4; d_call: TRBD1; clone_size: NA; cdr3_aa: CASSLRRGEKLFF; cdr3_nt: TGTGCCAGCAGCCTCCGCAGGGGGGAAAAACTGTTTTTT
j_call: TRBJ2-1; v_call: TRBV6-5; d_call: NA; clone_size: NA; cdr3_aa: CASSYSIGGGQFF; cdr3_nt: TGTGCCAGCAGTTACTCGATCGGGGGAGGTCAGTTCTTC